These 3 T cell receptor beta chains were all obtained from the same sample, sequenced in a study of OX40 agonist ivuxolimab in advanced cancers. Measured with immunoSEQ multiplex PCR; TCRdb has only the in-frame clones, and not every one. The table has 37,000 or so clones, roughly four fifths seen once. Specimen: CD4+ or CD8+ T cells sorted from blood, collected in a trial of the OX40 agonist ivuxolimab. The receptors come from an adult with an advanced solid tumor such as melanoma, head and neck, liver or kidney cancer.

The J gene is TRBJ1-2, the V gene TRBV2; D remains unclear. V dropped 5 bases and J dropped 7 bases, with 17 bases sitting between them. The CDR3 length is 14 residues. Germline V lookup: CDR1 SNHLY, CDR2 FYNNEI. CDR3 region: CASSSLGNRSGYTF. The CDR3 nucleotides read TGTGCCAGCAGTTCGCTGGGGAACCGCTCTGGCTACACCTTC.

This clone was counted only a few times. The chain joins TRBV5-6 to TRBJ1-2; D unclear. This CDR3 spans 13 amino acids. The ends were cut back, 4 bases at V and 7 bases at J, with 14 bases in the middle. Germline lookup yields CDR1 SGHDT and CDR2 YYEEEE. The CDR3 sequence is CASSRARLPGYTF. The CDR3 DNA follows: TGTGCCAGCAGCCGAGCGAGGTTGCCTGGCTACACCTTC.

The chain combines TRBV30 with TRBJ2-2; D may be TRBD2 (6 bases). V shed 2 bases and J shed 5 bases, with 15 bases lying between them. Per the germline V gene, CDR1 is GTSNPN and CDR2 is SVGIG (reference sequence). This CDR3 is built from 15 residues. The CDR3 sequence: CAWSTRGMVTGELFF. In DNA, the CDR3 is TGTGCCTGGAGTACCCGGGGGATGGTGACCGGGGAGCTGTTTTTT.